One and the same sample provided the 20 T cell receptor beta chains below, sequenced in a study of control samples from healthy donors and cancer patients. TCRdb keeps only in-frame clones here, not all; method: immunoSEQ multiplex PCR. The table has about 180,000 clones, around 89% seen once; the top ten hold just over 1.4%. The sequenced material came from blood. Source of these receptors: a woman between 45 and 65 years old in good health.

The chain employs TRBV5-1 and TRBJ2-7; possibly TRBD2 for D (5 bases). This CDR3 has 16 amino acids. The V end was cut by 0 bases, the J end by 2 bases, with 15 bases between. Germline loops: CDR1 SGHRS, CDR2 YFSETQ. The CDR3 region is CASSLVGRTFTYEQYF. The CDR3 DNA is TGCGCCAGCAGCTTGGTCGGCAGGACTTTCACCTACGAGCAGTACTTC.

This clone was picked up one time. J is TRBJ2-5 and V is TRBV5-5, with a tentative D call TRBD2 (6 bases). Trimming removed 0 bases at V and 4 bases at J, with 10 bases between. CDR1 and CDR2 (germline): SGHKS, YYEKEE (reference sequence). This CDR3 is 14 amino acids long. CDR3 DNA sequence: TGTGCCAGCAGCTTGGAAGCGGGCGGAGAGACCCAGTACTTC. Its translation: CASSLEAGGETQYF.

The chain combines TRBV25-1 with TRBJ2-7, with 7 bases lining up with TRBD1. This CDR3 is built from 16 residues. Germline loops: CDR1 MGHDK, CDR2 SYGVNS. The trim removed 8 bases at V and 5 bases at J, leaving 18 bases unmatched. The CDR3 DNA sequence: TGTGCCAGCCTCACCCCCGAACAGGGGACGAGAGACGAGCAGTACTTC. Protein product: CASLTPEQGTRDEQYF.

This chain connects TRBV10-3 to TRBJ1-4; the D gene is possibly TRBD1 (5 bases). Trimming left V 2 bases short and J 5 bases short, with 12 bases between. Germline CDR1 reads ENHRY; CDR2 reads SYGVKD. The CDR3 extends over 15 amino acids. CDR3 residues: CAISEPREGNEKLFF. As DNA, the CDR3 is TGTGCCATCAGTGAGCCACGCGAGGGGAATGAAAAACTGTTTTTT.

The J gene is TRBJ2-3, the V gene TRBV7-2; D possibly uses TRBD1 or TRBD2 (5 bases each). The CDR3 is made up of 11 amino acids. V was shortened by 8 bases and J by 3 bases, with 6 bases between the two germline ends. Germline V gene lookup returns CDR1 SGHTA and CDR2 FQGNSA. The CDR3: CASGTTDTQYF. In DNA form, the CDR3 reads TGTGCCAGCGGGACGACAGATACGCAGTATTTT.

This clone was found once. The V call is TRBV19, the J call TRBJ1-1, with 7 bases aligning to TRBD1. CDR1 is LNHDA, CDR2 SQIVND, per germline (reference sequence). The CDR3 totals 16 residues. V shed 7 bases, J shed 0 bases, and the junction held 11 bases outside the gene matches. CDR3 sequence: CASTPRTGLMNTEAFF. CDR3 coding DNA: TGTGCCAGTACCCCAAGGACAGGACTTATGAACACTGAAGCTTTCTTT.

V and J are TRBV19 and TRBJ1-5; D call uncertain. This CDR3 spans 14 amino acids. Germline assignment: CDR1 LNHDA and CDR2 SQIVND (reference sequence). V lost 6 bases to trimming and J lost 5 bases, with 14 bases between them. The CDR3 sequence: CASRETGFHQPQHF. As DNA, the CDR3 is TGTGCCAGTAGGGAGACGGGATTCCATCAGCCCCAGCATTTT.

The chain is built from TRBV18 and TRBJ1-6; D gene uncertain. The CDR3 spans 14 residues. Trimming left V 6 bases short and J 6 bases short, with 12 bases between. Germline loops: CDR1 KGHSH, CDR2 LQKENI. The CDR3 here is CASSQTDFNSPLHF. DNA of the CDR3: TGTGCCAGCTCGCAAACAGATTTTAATTCACCCCTCCACTTT. The complete variable domain, with remaining parts taken from reference TRBV18 and TRBJ1-6, reads NAGVMQNPRHLVRRRGQEARLRCSPMKGHSHVYWYRQLPEEGLKFMVYLQKENIIDESGMPKERFSAEFPKEGPSILRIQQVVRGDSAAYFCASSQTDFNSPLHFGNGTRLTVT.

The chain is built from TRBV4-1 and TRBJ2-5, with TRBD2 matching 8 bases. V lost 4 bases and J lost 1; bases outside the gene matches: 2. The CDR3 contains 14 residues. CDR1 MGHRA and CDR2 YSYEKL come from the germline V gene. CDR3 residues: CASSLGGAQETQYF. The CDR3, as DNA: TGCGCCAGCAGCCTCGGGGGGGCCCAAGAGACCCAGTACTTC.

V is TRBV5-1 and J is TRBJ2-3; D tentatively fits TRBD1 or TRBD2 (7 bases each). V was cut by 2 bases and J by 6 bases, with 10 bases left in between. The CDR3 totals 13 residues. Germline-derived CDR1 and CDR2 are SGHRS and YFSETQ. The CDR3 nucleotides read TGCGCCAGCAGCTTCCAGGGGGGGGATACGCAGTATTTT. Its protein is CASSFQGGDTQYF.

This clone was picked up one time. V is TRBV5-1 and J is TRBJ2-7; D unclear. The germline CDR1 and CDR2 sequences are SGHRS and YFSETQ. V lost 0 bases and J 3 bases, leaving 7 bases between the germline ends. CDR3 length: 13 residues. The CDR3 DNA is TGCGCCAGCAGCTTGGGGGTCCTCTACGAGCAGTACTTC. It encodes CASSLGVLYEQYF.

The V call is TRBV28, the J call TRBJ1-2; no clear D gene. CDR1 MDHEN and CDR2 SYDVKM come from the germline V gene. The germline V and J ends were trimmed by 2 bases and 7 bases, with 11 bases remaining between them. This CDR3 spans 13 amino acids. CDR3 loop: CASSLGLSAGYTF. CDR3 DNA sequence: TGTGCCAGCAGTTTAGGACTCTCGGCTGGCTACACCTTC.

The rearrangement links TRBV7-8 to TRBJ2-3; 11 bases match TRBD2. The CDR3 is 14 residues long. The germline gives CDR1 SGHVS, CDR2 FQNEAQ. The V and J ends lost 8 bases and 4 bases, in that order; junction bases with no gene match: 5. The DNA for the CDR3 is TGTGCCAGCGGAACGACTAGCGGGGCAGATACGCAGTATTTT. It yields the protein CASGTTSGADTQYF. Using reference TRBV7-8 and TRBJ2-3 for the parts outside the CDR3, the full variable domain is GAGVSQSPRYKVAKRGQDVALRCDPISGHVSLFWYQQALGQGPEFLTYFQNEAQLDKSGLPSDRFFAERPEGSVSTLKIQRTQQEDSAVYLCASGTTSGADTQYFGPGTRLTVL.

This chain uses TRBV27 with TRBJ1-5; D uncertain. The CDR3 runs to 13 residues. Germline loops: CDR1 MNHEY, CDR2 SMNVEV (reference sequence). Trimming cost V 6 bases and J 5 bases, with 11 bases left between them. CDR3 nucleotides: TGTGCCAGCAGAAGGCAGCCTGATCAGCCCCAGCATTTT. Its translation is CASRRQPDQPQHF.

The chain uses TRBV30 and TRBJ1-3; D remains unclear. Germline assignment: CDR1 GTSNPN and CDR2 SVGIG (reference sequence). Trimming shortened V by 8 bases and J by 0 bases, and 11 bases separated the two germline ends. This CDR3 has 13 amino acids. The CDR3 nucleotides are TGTGCCCGCAGGCAGAACTCTGGAAACACCATATATTTT. It is translated as CARRQNSGNTIYF.

The chain links TRBV4-2 to TRBJ2-3, with 9 bases fitting TRBD2. This CDR3 region has 18 residues. CDR1 LGHNA and CDR2 YNFKEQ come from the germline V gene. J lost 2 bases, V lost 1 base, and 10 bases had no gene match. The DNA of the CDR3 is TGTGCCAGCAGCCAAGGAGGTCCTAGCGGGGCCACCACAGATACGCAGTATTTT. Its translation is CASSQGGPSGATTDTQYF.

The chain carries TRBV3-1 (or the pseudogene TRBV3-2) and TRBJ2-1; D perhaps matches TRBD1 (6 bases). The V end was cut by 8 bases, the J end by 4 bases, with 21 bases between. This CDR3 is built from 16 residues. The germline V gene has CDR1 LGHDT and CDR2 YNNKEL (reference sequence). CDR3 protein: CASSPACDRLYNEQFF. The CDR3 DNA follows: TGTGCCAGCTCCCCCGCGTGCGACAGGTTGTACAATGAGCAGTTCTTC.

This clone has just a few counts. The chain joins TRBV28 to TRBJ1-2, with D maybe TRBD1 (6 bases). The CDR3 sequence is 14 residues long. Trimming left V 7 bases short and J 8 bases short, with 20 bases between. The germline gives CDR1 MDHEN, CDR2 SYDVKM. The CDR3 DNA follows: TGTGCCAGCACTCAGGGGTGGGAAGTTAGCGGCTACACCTTC. Protein sequence: CASTQGWEVSGYTF.

The rearrangement links TRBV19 to TRBJ1-6; TRBD1 matches at 8 bases. The junction had 5 bases not matched to a gene; V was cut back by 5 bases and J by 5 bases. Germline CDR1 is LNHDA and CDR2 is SQIVND (reference sequence). This CDR3 is 15 amino acids long. The chain's CDR3 is CASSAQGADNSPLHF. Written as DNA, the CDR3 is TGTGCCAGTAGTGCCCAGGGGGCGGATAATTCACCCCTCCACTTT.

CDR3 bases: TGTGCCAGCAGTTACAGGATCTCCTACGAGCAGTACTTC. Its protein is CASSYRISYEQYF. The chain uses TRBV6-5 and TRBJ2-7; D uncertain. Trimming stripped 2 bases from V and 0 bases from J, with 5 bases between. The CDR3 totals 13 residues. The germline V gene has CDR1 MNHEY and CDR2 SVGAGI.